This T cell receptor beta chain was retrieved from a study of CXCR3-negative and CXCR3-positive naive CD8 T cells. cDNA libraries for TRB were generated by 5' RACE incorporating UMI labels. With the 5' RACE reads reprocessed, TCRdb shows one record per CDR3 protein and no DNA. The sample's table shows about 57,000 distinct CDR3 sequences. CDR1 and CDR2 (germline): MNHNY, SVGAGI (reference sequence). This CDR3 has 11 residues. The chain couples TRBV6-6 to TRBJ1-1. What was sequenced was memory CD8+ T cells from blood. This clonotype was obtained from a human donor in good health. Some clones in this sample may be carry-over from other donors' samples. The CDR3 here is CASSYSSEAFF.